The 22 T cell receptor beta chains listed next were all sequenced from one sample in a study of blood T cell repertoires in COVID-19 (dated by TCRdb to 2020 to 2021). The library came from the immunoSEQ multiplex PCR assay. Drawn from immuneACCESS, this table holds only the in-frame rearrangements with V and J called that TCRdb kept. Clones are partly lost; checked studies trace under half to an unresolved V gene and leave the rest unexplained. In all, the sample holds about 250,000 clones, and 80% to 85% of those were seen once. The ten biggest clones cover roughly 3.6% of the sample. The specimen sequenced was PBMCs or T cells enriched from blood (not recorded which). These receptor sequences come from a man aged 50-60 years who had recovered from COVID-19.

V is TRBV7-6 and J is TRBJ2-2; D ambiguous. This CDR3 is 15 amino acids long. The germline V gene encodes CDR1 SGHVS and CDR2 FNYEAQ. Trimming removed 5 bases at V and 5 bases at J, with 15 bases between. The chain's CDR3 is CASSPLRPPTGELFF. The CDR3 DNA is TGTGCCAGCAGCCCGTTGAGGCCCCCTACCGGGGAGCTGTTTTTT.

The chain links TRBV7-6 to TRBJ2-2; 9 nucleotides match TRBD1. CDR3 size: 15 residues. Trimming removed 3 bases from V and 7 bases from J; junction bases left unmatched: 6. Looked up from germline, CDR1 is SGHVS and CDR2 is FNYEAQ. CDR3 sequence reads: CASSLGTGTNGELFF. The CDR3 DNA is TGTGCCAGCAGCTTGGGGACAGGGACAAACGGGGAGCTGTTTTTT.

This chain uses TRBV7-8 with TRBJ2-4; 7 bases are a match to TRBD1. The CDR3 covers 18 residues. V shed 5 bases, J shed 0 bases, and the junction held 13 bases outside the gene matches. Germline loops: CDR1 SGHVS, CDR2 FQNEAQ. CDR3 in amino acids: CASSPGTVDSLAKNIQYF. The DNA for the CDR3 is TGTGCCAGCAGCCCCGGGACAGTCGATAGCCTAGCCAAAAACATTCAGTACTTC.

The chain joins TRBV7-2 to TRBJ2-5; weak D call: TRBD1 (6 bases). The V end lost 2 bases, the J end lost 1 base, and 8 bases lay between the germline ends. Germline assignment: CDR1 SGHTA and CDR2 FQGNSA. There are 14 residues in the CDR3. The CDR3 sequence is CASSLNRAQETQYF. CDR3 nucleotides: TGTGCCAGCAGCTTAAACAGGGCCCAAGAGACCCAGTACTTC.

The rearrangement uses TRBV5-1 and TRBJ1-5, with 9 bases lining up with TRBD1. With 3 bases clipped from V and 5 bases from J, the junction kept 3 bases outside the gene matches. The CDR3 runs 14 residues. CDR1 is SGHRS and CDR2 is YFSETQ in the germline V gene. CDR3 region: CASSWTGADQPQHF. The DNA of the CDR3 is TGCGCCAGCAGCTGGACAGGGGCGGATCAGCCCCAGCATTTT.

The chain combines TRBV25-1 with TRBJ2-7; D is uncertain. Germline-derived CDR1 and CDR2 are MGHDK and SYGVNS. Trimming pared 3 bases from V and 0 bases from J, leaving 6 bases between. This CDR3 is 13 amino acids long. This CDR3 reads CASSDTASYEQYF. CDR3 sequence (DNA): TGTGCCAGCAGTGATACTGCCTCCTACGAGCAGTACTTC.

This clone was observed a single time. The chain recombines TRBV12-5 with TRBJ2-5, with D perhaps matching TRBD2 (6 bases). Trimming shortened V by 10 bases and J by 1 base, and 7 bases separated the two germline ends. The CDR3 runs to 11 residues. CDR1 is LGHNT, CDR2 FRNRAP, per germline. The CDR3: CATGSQETQYF. The DNA for the CDR3 is TGTGCTACCGGGAGCCAAGAGACCCAGTACTTC.

This rearrangement joins TRBV3-1 (or the pseudogene TRBV3-2) to TRBJ1-5, with D uncertain. Germline values: CDR1 LGHDT, CDR2 YNNKEL (reference sequence). This CDR3 has 13 amino acids. The germline V and J ends were trimmed by 0 bases and 3 bases, with 3 bases remaining between them. CDR3 residues: CASSQDVNQPQHF. The CDR3 DNA sequence: TGTGCCAGCAGCCAAGACGTCAATCAGCCCCAGCATTTT.

The CDR3 region is CASSLSRAGNEKLFF. In nucleotides, the CDR3 is TGTGCCAGCAGTTTAAGTCGGGCGGGGAATGAAAAACTGTTTTTT. The chain has TRBV27 and TRBJ1-4, with D unclear. The CDR3 runs 15 residues. CDR1 and CDR2 from the germline V gene are MNHEY and SMNVEV (reference sequence). V was cut by 2 bases and J by 5 bases, with 12 bases left in between.

The chain has TRBV2 and TRBJ1-6; 8 bases are a match to TRBD1. This CDR3 is 17 amino acids long. The V and J ends lost 4 bases and 9 bases, in that order; junction bases with no gene match: 14. Germline CDR1 and CDR2: SNHLY and FYNNEI. The CDR3 bases are TGTGCCAGCAGTGTCAGGGGGCGCGGGCCCTTGGGTTCACCCCTCCACTTT. It yields the protein CASSVRGRGPLGSPLHF.

CDR3 DNA sequence: TGTGCCATCAGTCTATCCCAGGGAGGGCGCACAGATACGCAGTATTTT. Translation: CAISLSQGGRTDTQYF. The J gene is TRBJ2-3, the V gene TRBV10-3; 7 bases are a match to TRBD2. The CDR3 covers 16 residues. Germline CDR1 reads ENHRY; CDR2 reads SYGVKD. Losses at the gene ends were 5 bases for V and 1 base for J; bases not matched to a gene: 9.

This clone has more than one count but fewer than ten. The V call is TRBV2, the J call TRBJ1-4; 10 bases are a match to TRBD1. Looked up from germline, CDR1 is SNHLY and CDR2 is FYNNEI. V dropped 6 bases and J dropped 2; count of bases not matched to a gene: 3. The CDR3 consists of 15 residues. This CDR3 is CASRWDRGTNEKLFF. The CDR3 bases are TGTGCCAGCAGATGGGACAGGGGTACTAATGAAAAACTGTTTTTT.

The V call is TRBV30, the J call TRBJ1-5; TRBD1 might be the D (5 bases). This CDR3 has 13 amino acids. With 7 bases removed from V and 7 bases from J, the gap between germline ends came to 17 bases. Germline assignment: CDR1 GTSNPN and CDR2 SVGIG (reference sequence). CDR3: CAFGGGVGQPQHF. Written as DNA, the CDR3 is TGTGCCTTCGGTGGGGGGGTAGGGCAGCCCCAGCATTTT.

This sequence joins TRBV4-1 and TRBJ2-2; TRBD2 agrees at 12 bases. V trimming: 1 base; J trimming: 3 bases; junction bases outside the gene matches: 6. CDR3 length: 18 amino acids. The germline gives CDR1 MGHRA, CDR2 YSYEKL. The CDR3 is CASSQGQLAGGYTGELFF. The CDR3 DNA sequence: TGCGCCAGCAGCCAAGGTCAGCTAGCGGGAGGGTACACCGGGGAGCTGTTTTTT.

V and J are TRBV5-4 and TRBJ2-5, with a weak D call TRBD1 (6 bases). The CDR3 is 17 residues long. Germline CDR1 reads SGHNT; CDR2 reads YYREEE (reference sequence). The ends were cut back, 3 bases at V and 1 base at J, with 19 bases in the middle. The CDR3 DNA follows: TGTGCCAGCAGCTCGGTTGGCGGTTGGGGGCCCCAAGAGACCCAGTACTTC. Translated, it gives CASSSVGGWGPQETQYF.

The chain employs TRBV10-3 and TRBJ1-1; 7 bases map to TRBD1. CDR3 length equals 13 residues. V shed 3 bases and J 8 bases; nucleotides not matched to a gene: 6. Germline CDR1 and CDR2: ENHRY and SYGVKD. The CDR3 protein is CAISETGVWEAFF. CDR3 in DNA: TGTGCCATCAGTGAAACAGGGGTTTGGGAAGCTTTCTTT.

The sample holds one count of this clone. CDR3 DNA: TGTGCCATCAGCCGGGACAACATGAACACTGAAGCTTTCTTT. Its translation: CAISRDNMNTEAFF. The V and J genes are TRBV10-3 and TRBJ1-1; D is perhaps TRBD1 (6 bases). V shed 6 bases and J shed 0 bases, with 11 bases lying between them. CDR1 is ENHRY and CDR2 is SYGVKD in the germline V gene. There are 14 residues in the CDR3.

The chain carries TRBV5-1 and TRBJ1-3; D unclear. V lost 6 bases, J lost 3 bases, and 4 bases lay in between. The CDR3 consists of 11 residues. Germline V gene sequence: CDR1 SGHRS, CDR2 YFSETQ. CDR3 residues: CASTGGNTIYF. CDR3 DNA: TGCGCCAGCACGGGTGGAAACACCATATATTTT.

The chain carries TRBV5-1 and TRBJ2-3; 7 bases map to TRBD2. Germline V gene lookup returns CDR1 SGHRS and CDR2 YFSETQ. With V trimmed by 7 bases and J by 0 bases, 11 bases remained unmatched. This CDR3 spans 16 amino acids. The CDR3 protein is CASRVVAGGSTDTQYF. The CDR3, as DNA: TGCGCCAGCCGCGTGGTAGCGGGTGGGAGCACAGATACGCAGTATTTT.

The chain is built from TRBV4-1 and TRBJ1-6; 11 nucleotides agree with TRBD1. This CDR3 spans 14 amino acids. CDR1 MGHRA and CDR2 YSYEKL come from the germline V gene. The J segment lost 8 bases and the V segment lost 3 bases, leaving 0 bases of the junction unmatched. The CDR3 region is CASSQGQGDSPLHF. The CDR3 DNA reads TGCGCCAGCAGCCAGGGACAGGGGGATTCACCCCTCCACTTT.

The V gene is TRBV6-5, the J gene TRBJ2-2, with D maybe TRBD1 (7 bases). This CDR3 spans 14 amino acids. Germline V gene lookup returns CDR1 MNHEY and CDR2 SVGAGI. Trimming removed 11 bases at V and 4 bases at J, with 17 bases between. CDR3 bases: TGTGCCGTTAGGAGGGGGCCAGGCACCGGGGAGCTGTTTTTT. Residues: CAVRRGPGTGELFF.

This chain uses TRBV9 with TRBJ2-2; D remains ambiguous. The V end lost 0 bases, the J end lost 0 bases, and 3 bases lay between the germline ends. The CDR3 spans 14 residues. Germline values: CDR1 SGDLS, CDR2 YYNGEE. The CDR3 nucleotides are TGTGCCAGCAGCGTAGGAGCGAACACCGGGGAGCTGTTTTTT. Protein: CASSVGANTGELFF.